This T cell receptor beta chain comes out of a study of T cell repertoires in cytomegalovirus infection. The CDR3 length is 17 residues. The V gene end was trimmed by 3 bases and the J gene end by 4 bases; junction bases not matched to a gene: 8. Germline V gene data show CDR1 as SGHVS and CDR2 as FQNEAQ. Via MiXCR, TCRdb re-called the reads, giving one row per CDR3 protein. The sample shows around 100,000 distinct CDR3 sequences, around 40% of them seen only once. On this clonotype itself: What it binds is unknown.

The sample was CD8+ T cells from cultured PBMCs, taken from culture after CMV antigen stimulation. V gene TRBV7-8 combines with J gene TRBJ2-3, with 12 bases that match TRBD2. This clonotype was obtained from a human donor in good health (CMV status not recorded). Some clones in this sample may be carry-over from other donors' samples. The CDR3 sequence is CASSFDLTSGGADTQYF. CDR3 coding DNA: TGTGCCAGCAGCTTCGATTTGACTAGCGGGGGCGCAGATACGCAGTATTTT.